This record covers a single TCR beta chain. Antigen specificity is unknown. This entry comes from a study of shared clonotypes between healthy human individuals. CDR3 size: 15 residues. Germline assignment: CDR1 SQVTM and CDR2 ANQGSEA. V dropped 5 bases and J dropped 5 bases, with 21 bases sitting between them. With unsorted samples, genomic DNA was obtained from some 100 million PBMCs. Whole-study results and caveats: Sampling covered nothing but blood. Tissue TCR repertoires likely differ from those found in blood.

Across several immunoSEQ plates, the genomic DNA of each subset was split evenly. The assay was immunoSEQ multiplex PCR, and TCRdb's table has in-frame clones only and misses some. The repertoire holds 450,000 or so clones, with roughly four fifths as singletons. The specimen sequenced was PBMCs. The source is a woman aged 40 to 50 in good health. Some clones in this sample may be carry-over from other donors' samples. V usage is TRBV29-1 and J usage is TRBJ1-1; D may be TRBD1 (6 bases). The CDR3: CSVLKTGRSSTEAFF. The CDR3 bases are TGCAGCGTTCTCAAAACAGGGAGGTCTTCGACTGAAGCTTTCTTT. The full variable domain, completed using reference TRBV29-1 and TRBJ1-1, is SAVISQKPSRDICQRGTSLTIQCQVDSQVTMMFWYRQQPGQSLTLIATANQGSEATYESGFVIDKFPISRPNLTFSTLTVSNMSPEDSSIYLCSVLKTGRSSTEAFFGQGTRLTVV.